These T cell receptor beta chains were read from a single sample in a study of blood T cell repertoires in COVID-19. The table came from immunoSEQ multiplex PCR; TCRdb's copy has only in-frame clones and leaves some out. The sample has about 30,000 clones, roughly 80% seen once; the top ten hold roughly 3.1%. The sample comprised peripheral blood. These receptor sequences come from an older man with COVID-19, enrolled during active disease. Both conserved end residues are part of each CDR3. D genes are given only for firm matches. For some rows the clone size is stated as once, few or many, or as a class when expanded; others skip it.

d_gene | abundance | j_gene | v_gene | CDR3nt | CDR3aa
TRBD1 | - | TRBJ1-1 | TRBV28 | TGTGCCAGCAGTCCGCTGACAGGGGGCTGGACTGAAGCTTTCTTT | CASSPLTGGWTEAFF
- | few | TRBJ2-2 | TRBV6-2/TRBV6-3 | TGTGCCAGCAGTTGGGCAGGGTCCAACACCGGGGAGCTGTTTTTT | CASSWAGSNTGELFF
TRBD1 | - | TRBJ1-1 | TRBV7-9 | TGTGCCAGCAGCTTCACACAGGGGGCTACTGAAGCTTTCTTT | CASSFTQGATEAFF
TRBD2 | - | TRBJ2-1 | TRBV7-3 | TGTGCCAGCAGCCCCGGGAGGGGCTACAATGAGCAGTTCTTC | CASSPGRGYNEQFF
TRBD1 | - | TRBJ1-1 | TRBV27 | TGTGCCAGCAGTCCCTGGGACAGGGTCAACACTGAAGCTTTCTTT | CASSPWDRVNTEAFF
- | - | TRBJ1-2 | TRBV7-9 | TGTGCCAGCAGCTTCTCGTGGCAGGGAGGCGGCTACACCTTC | CASSFSWQGGGYTF
TRBD1 | - | TRBJ2-1 | TRBV18 | TGTGCCAGCTCACTGGTTCGACAGGGGGCAATTGATGAGCAGTTCTTC | CASSLVRQGAIDEQFF
- | - | TRBJ1-2 | TRBV19 | TGTGCCAGTAGCGCGGTCGTACAGGGATACGATGGCTACACCTTC | CASSAVVQGYDGYTF
- | - | TRBJ1-5 | TRBV7-8 | TGTGCCAGCAGCTTACGGGATGGTGGCAATCAGCCCCAGCATTTT | CASSLRDGGNQPQHF
- | - | TRBJ1-1 | TRBV6-5 | TGTGCCAGCAGGGTCGGGGGATTAGACACTGAAGCTTTCTTT | CASRVGGLDTEAFF
TRBD1 | few | TRBJ2-7 | TRBV7-9 | TGTGCCAGCAGCTCTGGACAGGGGAGAGGTTCCTACGAGCAGTACTTC | CASSSGQGRGSYEQYF
- | few | TRBJ1-6 | TRBV28 | TGTGCCAACTCGCGTAGAACCTTCTCACCCCTCCACTTT | CANSRRTFSPLHF
TRBD1 | - | TRBJ1-4 | TRBV29-1 | TGCAGCGTTGAAACACAGGGGAATAATGAAAAACTGTTTTTT | CSVETQGNNEKLFF
- | - | TRBJ2-7 | TRBV5-1 | TGCGCCAGCAGCTTGCAGGGCCTTCTAGACGAGCAGTACTTC | CASSLQGLLDEQYF
- | - | TRBJ2-1 | TRBV3-1/TRBV3-2 | TGTGCCAGCAGCCAAGGGACAAGCAATGAGCAGTTCTTC | CASSQGTSNEQFF
- | - | TRBJ1-2 | TRBV19 | TGTGCCAGTAGTCGAGGACAGCTAAATGGCTACACCTTC | CASSRGQLNGYTF
- | - | TRBJ1-5 | TRBV6-2/TRBV6-3 | TGTGCCAGCAGTTACCATGGCGGAATCAATCAGCCCCAGCATTTT | CASSYHGGINQPQHF
TRBD2 | - | TRBJ2-3 | TRBV7-9 | TGTGCCAGCAGCCCGCCGGGACTAGCGGGAGGAATCGCAGATACGCAGTATTTT | CASSPPGLAGGIADTQYF
- | few | TRBJ1-2 | TRBV6-6 | TGTGCCAGCAGCCCCGCGGGGTTCCGAGGCTACACCTTC | CASSPAGFRGYTF
- | - | TRBJ1-1 | TRBV27 | TGTGCCAGCAGCCCTAACGGGAACACTGAAGCTTTCTTT | CASSPNGNTEAFF
TRBD1 | - | TRBJ2-7 | TRBV28 | TGTGCCAGCAGCCACCGGCGGACAGGGTATATCGAGCAGTACTTC | CASSHRRTGYIEQYF
- | few | TRBJ1-3 | TRBV18 | TGTGCCAGCTCACCCGGCACTAACTCTGGAAACACCATATATTTT | CASSPGTNSGNTIYF
TRBD1 | - | TRBJ1-2 | TRBV25-1 | TGTGCCAGCAGTGGCCCGACAGGGTTCAAAGGAGGCTACACCTTC | CASSGPTGFKGGYTF
TRBD1 | - | TRBJ1-3 | TRBV27 | TGTGCCAGCAGTCGGGGACAGGGTATCTCTGGAAACACCATATATTTT | CASSRGQGISGNTIYF
- | - | TRBJ2-7 | TRBV10-1 | TGCGCCAGCAGTGAGTGGATGGGCGTAACCTACGAGCAGTACTTC | CASSEWMGVTYEQYF
TRBD1 | few | TRBJ1-6 | TRBV6-5 | TGTGCCGGAAGGACAGGGGGGAATTCACCCCTCCACTTT | CAGRTGGNSPLHF
- | - | TRBJ1-1 | TRBV29-1 | TGCAGCGTTGTTTTGAGTGGACATAAGATGAACACTGAAGCTTTCTTT | CSVVLSGHKMNTEAFF
TRBD1 | - | TRBJ2-7 | TRBV6-5 | TGTGCCAGCAGACCCGGGACAGTAGTCGAGCAGTACTTC | CASRPGTVVEQYF
- | few | TRBJ2-5 | TRBV2 | TGTGCCAGGACTAGGGCAGAGACCCAGTACTTC | CARTRAETQYF
- | - | TRBJ1-1 | TRBV19 | TGTGCCAGTAGTATAAGACACCCGAACACTGAAGCTTTCTTT | CASSIRHPNTEAFF
TRBD2 | - | TRBJ2-1 | TRBV18 | TGTGCCAGCTCAAAGGGACTAGCGGACTACAATGAGCAGTTCTTC | CASSKGLADYNEQFF
- | - | TRBJ2-3 | TRBV19 | TGTGCCAGTAGTATATTTATGCGAGATACGCAGTATTTT | CASSIFMRDTQYF
TRBD2 | once | TRBJ2-1 | TRBV5-4 | TGTGCCAGCAGCTTGGAGACTAGCCGTAATGAGCAGTTCTTC | CASSLETSRNEQFF
- | - | TRBJ1-3 | TRBV29-1 | TGCAGCGTTGAGGTTCCTGGACAAGGCTACACCATATATTTT | CSVEVPGQGYTIYF
TRBD1 | - | TRBJ2-3 | TRBV12-5 | TGTGCTAGTGGTCAGGGACAGGGAGGAGATACGCAGTATTTT | CASGQGQGGDTQYF
TRBD1 | - | TRBJ2-1 | TRBV7-2 | TGTGCCAGCAGCTACAGGGGCTTCAGGGGGAATGAGCAGTTCTTC | CASSYRGFRGNEQFF
- | - | TRBJ1-1 | TRBV6-6 | TGTGCCAGCTCCACAGGCGAAGGGGGCACTGAAGCTTTCTTT | CASSTGEGGTEAFF
TRBD1 | once | TRBJ2-7 | TRBV5-1 | TGCGCCAGCAGCTTGGAACAGGGGAGCTCCTACGAGCAGTACTTC | CASSLEQGSSYEQYF
- | once | TRBJ2-7 | TRBV28 | TGTGCCAGCAGATTGCGGCCTAACGAGCAGTACTTC | CASRLRPNEQYF
- | few | TRBJ2-7 | TRBV7-8 | TGTGCCAGCAGCTTAGGGCTAGCTTACGAGCAGTACTTC | CASSLGLAYEQYF
TRBD2 | - | TRBJ2-2 | TRBV28 | TGTGCCAGCAGTTTAAGGGGAGGGCAGGACACCGGGGAGCTGTTTTTT | CASSLRGGQDTGELFF
TRBD1 | - | TRBJ1-1 | TRBV7-9 | TGTGCCAGCAGCTCCTCAGGGGGAAACACTGAAGCTTTCTTT | CASSSSGGNTEAFF
TRBD2 | once | TRBJ2-3 | TRBV9 | TGTGCCAGCACCTTCCGGGGACTAACGGCAGATACGCAGTATTTT | CASTFRGLTADTQYF
TRBD1 | - | TRBJ1-2 | TRBV7-2 | TGTGCCAGCAGCCCCTCTCGACAGGGCGGCCATGGCTACACCTTC | CASSPSRQGGHGYTF
TRBD1 | - | TRBJ1-1 | TRBV19 | TGTGCCAGTAGTCCCCAACGGGACAGGGGGCGGACTGAAGCTTTCTTT | CASSPQRDRGRTEAFF
- | - | TRBJ1-2 | TRBV28 | TGTGCCAGCAGTTTAGGCTTCTTCTATGGCTACACCTTC | CASSLGFFYGYTF
- | - | TRBJ2-1 | TRBV7-9 | TGTGCCAGCAGCTTAAAAACAGAACCCTACAATGAGCAGTTCTTC | CASSLKTEPYNEQFF
TRBD1 | - | TRBJ1-2 | TRBV28 | TGTGCCAGCAGTCGCCGGACAGGATATCCTAACTATGGCTACACCTTC | CASSRRTGYPNYGYTF
- | - | TRBJ2-7 | TRBV29-1 | TGCAGCGTTGGTAAACTAGCTTCTACACACTACGAGCAGTACTTC | CSVGKLASTHYEQYF
TRBD2 | - | TRBJ2-1 | TRBV4-1 | TGCGCCAGCAGCCCCGGACTAGCGGGACAGAATGAGCAGTTCTTC | CASSPGLAGQNEQFF
- | - | TRBJ1-2 | TRBV27 | TGTGCCAGCAGTTCGACAGTTGGGGTGAGCTACACCTTC | CASSSTVGVSYTF
- | - | TRBJ1-5 | TRBV2 | TGTGCCAGCAGTGATAAAAATGGGGGGGGCAATCAGCCCCAGCATTTT | CASSDKNGGGNQPQHF
TRBD2 | - | TRBJ2-7 | TRBV25-1 | TGTGCCAGCAGTGAATTTGGACTAGCGGGAGTCGAGCAGTACTTC | CASSEFGLAGVEQYF
TRBD2 | - | TRBJ2-1 | TRBV27 | TGTGCCAGCTCACGCCGCGAGATGGGACTAGCGGGAGTCTCCTACAATGAGCAGTTCTTC | CASSRREMGLAGVSYNEQFF
- | - | TRBJ2-5 | TRBV27 | TGTGCCAGCAGTTCGCCCGGGGAGACCCAGTACTTC | CASSSPGETQYF
- | - | TRBJ1-5 | TRBV2 | TGTGCCAGCACAAATAGGATCAGGGGTAATCAGCCCCAGCATTTT | CASTNRIRGNQPQHF
- | - | TRBJ2-4 | TRBV4-2 | TGTGCCAGCAGCCAAGATGGAAGGGGATTAGGAGCCAAAAACATTCAGTACTTC | CASSQDGRGLGAKNIQYF